This T cell receptor beta chain was captured by sequencing in a study of T cells in Graves' hyperthyroidism and ophthalmopathy. V was clipped by 3 bases and J by 5 bases, with 5 bases between them. CDR1 SGHVS and CDR2 FNYEAQ come from the germline V gene. The CDR3 runs 11 residues. Amplified regions were TCR beta CDR3 sequences from RNA transcripts. When the TCR CDR3 underwent first-round RT-PCR, the HTBI primer set was used. TCRdb recomputed calls from the multiplex PCR reads with MiXCR, one row per CDR3 protein. The sample lists over 250,000 distinct CDR3 sequences, roughly 22% occurring once. This clonotype was recorded a few times.

Sample: blood. The chain couples TRBV7-6 to TRBJ2-7; D is undetermined. This TCR came from a man aged 25 to 45 with Graves' ophthalmopathy. This chain's CDR3 is CASSLDHEQYF. In DNA form, the CDR3 reads TGTGCCAGCAGCTTGGACCACGAGCAGTACTTC.